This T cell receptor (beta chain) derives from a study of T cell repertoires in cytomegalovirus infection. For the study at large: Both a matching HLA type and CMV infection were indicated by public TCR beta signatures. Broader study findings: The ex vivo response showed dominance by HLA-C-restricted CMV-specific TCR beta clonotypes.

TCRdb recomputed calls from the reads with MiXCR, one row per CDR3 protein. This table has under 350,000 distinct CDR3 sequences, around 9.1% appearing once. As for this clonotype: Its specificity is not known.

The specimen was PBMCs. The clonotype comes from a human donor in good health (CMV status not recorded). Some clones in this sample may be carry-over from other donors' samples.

The CDR3 loop is CASSQAGRGAYGYTF. As DNA, the CDR3 is TGTGCCAGCAGCCAAGCCGGCAGGGGTGCCTATGGCTACACCTTC. The chain has TRBV3-1 and TRBJ1-2; D may be TRBD1 (6 bases). Deletions cut 1 base from V and 4 bases from J, with 13 bases between. Germline CDR1 is LGHDT and CDR2 is YNNKEL (reference sequence). The CDR3 has 15 residues.